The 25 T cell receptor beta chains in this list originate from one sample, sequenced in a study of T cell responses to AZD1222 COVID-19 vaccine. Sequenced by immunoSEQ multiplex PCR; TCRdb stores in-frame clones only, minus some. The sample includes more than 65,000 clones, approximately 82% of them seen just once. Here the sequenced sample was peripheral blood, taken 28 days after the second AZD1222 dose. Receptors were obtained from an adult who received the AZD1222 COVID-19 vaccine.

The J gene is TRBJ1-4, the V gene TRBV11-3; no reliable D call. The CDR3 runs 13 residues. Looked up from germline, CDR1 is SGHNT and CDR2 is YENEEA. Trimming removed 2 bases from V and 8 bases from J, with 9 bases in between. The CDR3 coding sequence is TGTGCCAGCAGCTTAAGCATGGGCGAAAAACTGTTTTTT. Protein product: CASSLSMGEKLFF.

CDR3 amino acids: CATRMGQGGEQFF. The CDR3 DNA reads TGTGCCACCAGAATGGGACAGGGGGGTGAGCAGTTCTTC. The J gene is TRBJ2-1, the V gene TRBV24-1, with 11 bases that match TRBD1. Germline V gives CDR1 KGHDR, CDR2 SFDVKD. The CDR3 totals 13 residues. J gave up 9 bases and V 7 bases, and 4 bases lay outside the gene matches.

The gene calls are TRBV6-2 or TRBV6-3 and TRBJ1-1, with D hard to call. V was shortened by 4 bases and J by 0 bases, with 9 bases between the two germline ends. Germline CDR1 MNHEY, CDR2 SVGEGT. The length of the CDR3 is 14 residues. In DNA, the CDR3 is TGTGCCAGCAGTTGGCGAGGGATGAACACTGAAGCTTTCTTT. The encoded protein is CASSWRGMNTEAFF.

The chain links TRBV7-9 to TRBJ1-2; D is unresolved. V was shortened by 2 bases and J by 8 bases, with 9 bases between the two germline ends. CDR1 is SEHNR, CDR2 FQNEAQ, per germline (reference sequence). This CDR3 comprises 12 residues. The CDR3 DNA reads TGTGCCAGCAGCTTATATGAGGGCGGCTACACCTTC. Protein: CASSLYEGGYTF.

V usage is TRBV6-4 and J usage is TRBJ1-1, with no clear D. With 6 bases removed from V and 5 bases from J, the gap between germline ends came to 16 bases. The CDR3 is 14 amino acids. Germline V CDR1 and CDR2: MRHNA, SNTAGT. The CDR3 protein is CASSGEGWGTEAFF. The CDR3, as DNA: TGTGCCAGCAGCGGGGAAGGGTGGGGAACTGAAGCTTTCTTT.

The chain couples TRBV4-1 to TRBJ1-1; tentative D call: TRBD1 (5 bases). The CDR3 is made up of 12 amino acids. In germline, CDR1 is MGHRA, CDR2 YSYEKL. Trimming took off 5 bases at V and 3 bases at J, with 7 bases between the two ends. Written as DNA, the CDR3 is TGCGCCAGCAGCGGGGGGGACACTGAAGCTTTCTTT. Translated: CASSGGDTEAFF.

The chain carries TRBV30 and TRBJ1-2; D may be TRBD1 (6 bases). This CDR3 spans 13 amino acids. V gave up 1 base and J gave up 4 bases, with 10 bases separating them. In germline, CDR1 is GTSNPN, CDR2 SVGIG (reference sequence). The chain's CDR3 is CAWSALQGYGYTF. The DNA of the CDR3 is TGTGCCTGGAGTGCATTACAGGGCTATGGCTACACCTTC. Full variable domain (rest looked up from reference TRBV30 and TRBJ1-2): SQTIHQWPATLVQPVGSPLSLECTVEGTSNPNLYWYRQAAGRGLQLLFYSVGIGQISSEVPQNLSASRPQDRQFILSSKKLLLSDSGFYLCAWSALQGYGYTFGSGTRLTVV.

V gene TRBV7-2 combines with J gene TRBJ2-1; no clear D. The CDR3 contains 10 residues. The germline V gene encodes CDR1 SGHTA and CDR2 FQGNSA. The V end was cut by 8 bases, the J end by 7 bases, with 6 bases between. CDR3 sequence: CASGMNEQFF. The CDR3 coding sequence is TGTGCCAGCGGCATGAATGAGCAGTTCTTC.

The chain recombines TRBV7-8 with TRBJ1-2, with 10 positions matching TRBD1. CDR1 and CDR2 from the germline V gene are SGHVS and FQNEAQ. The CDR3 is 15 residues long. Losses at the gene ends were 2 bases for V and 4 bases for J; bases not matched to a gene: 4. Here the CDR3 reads CASSLLGQGFYGYTF. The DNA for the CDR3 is TGTGCCAGCAGCTTACTGGGACAGGGGTTCTATGGCTACACCTTC. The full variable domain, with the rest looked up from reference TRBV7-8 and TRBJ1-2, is GAGVSQSPRYKVAKRGQDVALRCDPISGHVSLFWYQQALGQGPEFLTYFQNEAQLDKSGLPSDRFFAERPEGSVSTLKIQRTQQEDSAVYLCASSLLGQGFYGYTFGSGTRLTVV.

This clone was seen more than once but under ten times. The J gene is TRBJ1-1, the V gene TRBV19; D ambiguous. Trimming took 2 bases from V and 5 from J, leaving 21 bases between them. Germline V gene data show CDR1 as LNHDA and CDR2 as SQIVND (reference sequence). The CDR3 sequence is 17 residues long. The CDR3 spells CASSIRSGVGSGTEAFF. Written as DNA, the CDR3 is TGTGCCAGTAGTATAAGGTCCGGGGTTGGATCAGGAACTGAAGCTTTCTTT.

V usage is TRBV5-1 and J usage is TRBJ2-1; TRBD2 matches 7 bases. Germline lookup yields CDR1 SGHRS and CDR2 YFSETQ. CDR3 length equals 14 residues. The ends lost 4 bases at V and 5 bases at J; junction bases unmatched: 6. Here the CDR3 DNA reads TGCGCCAGCAGCCTCGCGGGAGTGGACAATGAGCAGTTCTTC. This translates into CASSLAGVDNEQFF.

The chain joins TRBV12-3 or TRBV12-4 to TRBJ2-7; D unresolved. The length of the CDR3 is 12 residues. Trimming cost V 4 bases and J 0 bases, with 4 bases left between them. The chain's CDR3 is CASSYLSYEQYF. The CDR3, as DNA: TGTGCCAGCAGTTACCTCTCCTACGAGCAGTACTTC.

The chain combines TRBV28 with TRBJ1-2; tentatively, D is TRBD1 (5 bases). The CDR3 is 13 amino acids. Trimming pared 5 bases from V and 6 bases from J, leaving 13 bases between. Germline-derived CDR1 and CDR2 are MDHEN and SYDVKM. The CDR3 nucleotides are TGTGCCAGCAGTCTACAGGAGAACCATGGCTACACCTTC. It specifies CASSLQENHGYTF.

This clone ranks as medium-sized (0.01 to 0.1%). The CDR3 DNA reads as TGTGCCAGCAGCCAGACAGGGGCCTCTGGAAACACCATATATTTT. It is translated as CASSQTGASGNTIYF. The rearrangement uses TRBV3-1 (or the pseudogene TRBV3-2) and TRBJ1-3, with TRBD1 matching 8 bases. This CDR3 contains 15 residues. Germline lookup yields CDR1 LGHDT and CDR2 YNNKEL (reference sequence). V dropped 3 bases and J dropped 0; count of bases not matched to a gene: 1.

The CDR3 protein is CASSLSPGGAWEQFF. Here the CDR3 DNA reads TGTGCCAGCAGCTTGAGTCCCGGGGGGGCCTGGGAGCAGTTCTTC. The rearrangement uses TRBV11-1 and TRBJ2-1, with 8 nucleotides matching TRBD2. The CDR3 has 15 amino acids. Trimming took 3 bases from V and 10 from J; bases not matched to a gene: 11. Germline V gene data show CDR1 as SGHAT and CDR2 as FQDESV (reference sequence).

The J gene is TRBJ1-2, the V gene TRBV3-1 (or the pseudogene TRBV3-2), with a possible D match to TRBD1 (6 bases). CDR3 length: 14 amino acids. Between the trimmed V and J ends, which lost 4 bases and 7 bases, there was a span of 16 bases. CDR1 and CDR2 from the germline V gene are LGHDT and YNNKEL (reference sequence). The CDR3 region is CASSPDRGAAGYTF. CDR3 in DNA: TGTGCCAGCAGCCCCGACCGGGGGGCGGCTGGCTACACCTTC.

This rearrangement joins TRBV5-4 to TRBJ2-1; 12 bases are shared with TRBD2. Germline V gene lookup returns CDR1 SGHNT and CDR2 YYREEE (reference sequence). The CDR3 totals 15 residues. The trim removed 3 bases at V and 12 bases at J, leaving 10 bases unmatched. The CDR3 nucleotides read TGTGCCAGCAGCTCCCTAGCGGGAGGGAATTTATGGCAGTTCTTC. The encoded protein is CASSSLAGGNLWQFF.

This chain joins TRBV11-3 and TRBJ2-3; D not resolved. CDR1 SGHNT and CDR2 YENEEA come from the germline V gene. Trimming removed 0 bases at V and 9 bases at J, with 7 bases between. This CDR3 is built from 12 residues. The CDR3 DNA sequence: TGTGCCAGCAGCTTAGAAGGCGAAACGCAGTATTTT. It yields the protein CASSLEGETQYF.

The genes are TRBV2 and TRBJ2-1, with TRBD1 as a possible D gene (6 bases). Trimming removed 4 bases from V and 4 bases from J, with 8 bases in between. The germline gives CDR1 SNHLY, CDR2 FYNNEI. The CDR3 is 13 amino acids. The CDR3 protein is CASSARGYNEQFF. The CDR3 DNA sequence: TGTGCCAGCAGTGCTAGGGGGTACAATGAGCAGTTCTTC.

Written as DNA, the CDR3 is TGTGCCAGCAGCTTGGTGGGGTCGGAACTCTCTGGGGCCAACGTCCTGACTTTC. Amino acids: CASSLVGSELSGANVLTF. The gene calls are TRBV5-6 and TRBJ2-6; D unresolved. CDR1 is SGHDT and CDR2 is YYEEEE in the germline V gene. The CDR3 is 18 residues long. V was shortened by 0 bases and J by 0 bases, with 13 bases between the two germline ends. The full variable domain, completed using reference TRBV5-6 and TRBJ2-6, is DAGVTQSPTHLIKTRGQQVTLRCSPKSGHDTVSWYQQALGQGPQFIFQYYEEEERQRGNFPDRFSGHQFPNYSSELNVNALLLGDSALYLCASSLVGSELSGANVLTFGAGSRLTVL.

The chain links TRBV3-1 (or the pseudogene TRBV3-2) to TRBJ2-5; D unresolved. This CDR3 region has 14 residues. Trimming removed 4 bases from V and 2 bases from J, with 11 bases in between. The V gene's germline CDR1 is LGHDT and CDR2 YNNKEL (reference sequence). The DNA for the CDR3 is TGTGCCAGCAGCCCGGCGGACCCTCAAGAGACCCAGTACTTC. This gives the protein CASSPADPQETQYF.

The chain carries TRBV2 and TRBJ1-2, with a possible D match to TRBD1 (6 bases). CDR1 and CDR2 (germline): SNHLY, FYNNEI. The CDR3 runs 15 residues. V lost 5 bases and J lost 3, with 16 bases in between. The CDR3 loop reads CASSMGTGTDYGYTF. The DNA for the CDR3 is TGTGCCAGCAGTATGGGAACAGGGACTGACTATGGCTACACCTTC.

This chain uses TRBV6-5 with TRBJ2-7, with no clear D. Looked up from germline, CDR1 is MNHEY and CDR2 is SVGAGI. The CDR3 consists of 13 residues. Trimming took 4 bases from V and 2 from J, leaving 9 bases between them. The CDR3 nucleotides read TGTGCCAGCAGTTTAGGTCAGACCTACGAGCAGTACTTC. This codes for CASSLGQTYEQYF.

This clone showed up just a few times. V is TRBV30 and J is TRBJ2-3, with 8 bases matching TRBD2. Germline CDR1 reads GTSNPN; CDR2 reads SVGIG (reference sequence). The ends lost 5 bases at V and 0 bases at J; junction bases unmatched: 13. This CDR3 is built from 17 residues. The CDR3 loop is CAWVSGASGPSTDTQYF. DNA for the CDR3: TGTGCCTGGGTCTCGGGGGCTAGCGGGCCGAGCACAGATACGCAGTATTTT.

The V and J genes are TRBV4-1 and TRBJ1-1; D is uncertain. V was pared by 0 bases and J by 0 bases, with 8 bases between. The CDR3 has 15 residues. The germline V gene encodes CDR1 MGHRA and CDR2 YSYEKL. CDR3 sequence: CASSQEYSLNTEAFF. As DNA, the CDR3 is TGCGCCAGCAGCCAAGAATACAGCCTGAACACTGAAGCTTTCTTT.